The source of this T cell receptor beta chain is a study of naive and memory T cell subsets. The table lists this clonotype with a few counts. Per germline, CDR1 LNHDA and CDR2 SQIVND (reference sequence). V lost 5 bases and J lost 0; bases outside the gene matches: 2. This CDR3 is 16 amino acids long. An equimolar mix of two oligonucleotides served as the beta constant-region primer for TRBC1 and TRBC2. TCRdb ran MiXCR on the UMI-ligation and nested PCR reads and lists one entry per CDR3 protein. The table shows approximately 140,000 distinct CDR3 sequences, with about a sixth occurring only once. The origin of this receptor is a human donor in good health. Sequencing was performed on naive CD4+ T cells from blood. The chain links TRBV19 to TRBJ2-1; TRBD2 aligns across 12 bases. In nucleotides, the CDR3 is TGTGCCAGTAGTCTGACTAGCGGGAGCTCCTACAATGAGCAGTTCTTC. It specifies CASSLTSGSSYNEQFF.